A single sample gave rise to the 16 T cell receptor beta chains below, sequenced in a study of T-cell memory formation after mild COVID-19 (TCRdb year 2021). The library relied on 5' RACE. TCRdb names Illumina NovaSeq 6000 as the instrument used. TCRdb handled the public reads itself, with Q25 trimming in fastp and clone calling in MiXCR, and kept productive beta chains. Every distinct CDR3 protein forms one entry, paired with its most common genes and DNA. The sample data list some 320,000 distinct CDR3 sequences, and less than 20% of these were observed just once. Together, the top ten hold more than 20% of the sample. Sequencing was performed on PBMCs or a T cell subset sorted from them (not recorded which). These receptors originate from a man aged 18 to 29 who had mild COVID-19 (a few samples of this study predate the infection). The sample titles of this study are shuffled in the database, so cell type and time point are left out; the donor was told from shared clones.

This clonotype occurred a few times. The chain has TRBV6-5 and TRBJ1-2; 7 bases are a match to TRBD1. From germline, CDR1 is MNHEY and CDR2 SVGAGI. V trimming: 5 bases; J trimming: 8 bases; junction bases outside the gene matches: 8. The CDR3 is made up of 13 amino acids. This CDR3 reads CASSPTGEIGYTF. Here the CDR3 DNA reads TGTGCCAGCAGTCCTACAGGGGAAATCGGCTACACCTTC.

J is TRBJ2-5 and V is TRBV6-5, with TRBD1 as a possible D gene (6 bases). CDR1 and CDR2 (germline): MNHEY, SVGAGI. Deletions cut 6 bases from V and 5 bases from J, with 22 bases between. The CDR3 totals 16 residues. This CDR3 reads CASRRSQGTPWETQYF. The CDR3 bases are TGTGCCAGCAGACGCTCCCAGGGGACGCCGTGGGAGACCCAGTACTTC.

The chain's CDR3 is CSARPATGYFEAFF. CDR3 coding DNA: TGCAGTGCTAGACCGGCGACAGGGTATTTTGAAGCTTTCTTT. The chain recombines TRBV20-1 with TRBJ1-1; 7 nucleotides match TRBD1. The CDR3 has 14 amino acids. From germline, CDR1 is DFQATT and CDR2 SNEGSKA (reference sequence). V lost 2 bases, J lost 7 bases, and 10 bases stayed unmatched.

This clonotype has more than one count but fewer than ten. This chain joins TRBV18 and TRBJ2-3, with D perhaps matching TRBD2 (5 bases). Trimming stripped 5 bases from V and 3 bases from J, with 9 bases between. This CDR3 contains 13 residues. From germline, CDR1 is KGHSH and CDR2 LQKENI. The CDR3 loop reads CASSFGVTDTQYF. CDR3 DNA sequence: TGTGCCAGCTCATTCGGGGTAACAGATACGCAGTATTTT. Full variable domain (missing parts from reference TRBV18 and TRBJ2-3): NAGVMQNPRHLVRRRGQEARLRCSPMKGHSHVYWYRQLPEEGLKFMVYLQKENIIDESGMPKERFSAEFPKEGPSILRIQQVVRGDSAAYFCASSFGVTDTQYFGPGTRLTVL.

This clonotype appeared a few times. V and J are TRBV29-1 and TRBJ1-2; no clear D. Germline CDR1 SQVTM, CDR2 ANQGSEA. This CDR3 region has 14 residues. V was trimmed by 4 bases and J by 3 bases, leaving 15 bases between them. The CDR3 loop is CSVAGMGEDYGYTF. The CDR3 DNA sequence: TGCAGCGTTGCGGGCATGGGAGAGGACTATGGCTACACCTTC. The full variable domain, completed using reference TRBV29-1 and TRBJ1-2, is SAVISQKPSRDICQRGTSLTIQCQVDSQVTMMFWYRQQPGQSLTLIATANQGSEATYESGFVIDKFPISRPNLTFSTLTVSNMSPEDSSIYLCSVAGMGEDYGYTFGSGTRLTVV.

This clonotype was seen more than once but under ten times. CDR3 loop: CASSLAGVVPYEQYV. CDR3 sequence (DNA): TGCGCCAGCAGCTTGGCCGGAGTAGTCCCCTACGAGCAGTACGTC. The V call is TRBV5-1, the J call TRBJ2-7; D call uncertain. CDR3 size: 15 residues. V was trimmed by 0 bases and J by 2 bases, leaving 12 bases between them. Germline loops: CDR1 SGHRS, CDR2 YFSETQ.

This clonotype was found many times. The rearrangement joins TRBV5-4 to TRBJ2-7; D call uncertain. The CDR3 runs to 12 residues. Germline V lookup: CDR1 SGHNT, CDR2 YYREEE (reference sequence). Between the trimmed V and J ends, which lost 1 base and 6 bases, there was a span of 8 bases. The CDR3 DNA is TGTGCCAGCAGCTTGATAGGAACCGAGCAGTACTTC. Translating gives CASSLIGTEQYF.

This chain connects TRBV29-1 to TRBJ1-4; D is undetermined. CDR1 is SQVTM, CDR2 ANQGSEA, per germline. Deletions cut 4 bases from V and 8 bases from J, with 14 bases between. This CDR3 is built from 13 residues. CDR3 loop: CSVARGRSEKLFF. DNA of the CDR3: TGCAGCGTTGCCCGTGGGCGCAGCGAAAAACTGTTTTTT. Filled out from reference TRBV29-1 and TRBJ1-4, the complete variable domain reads SAVISQKPSRDICQRGTSLTIQCQVDSQVTMMFWYRQQPGQSLTLIATANQGSEATYESGFVIDKFPISRPNLTFSTLTVSNMSPEDSSIYLCSVARGRSEKLFFGSGTQLSVL.

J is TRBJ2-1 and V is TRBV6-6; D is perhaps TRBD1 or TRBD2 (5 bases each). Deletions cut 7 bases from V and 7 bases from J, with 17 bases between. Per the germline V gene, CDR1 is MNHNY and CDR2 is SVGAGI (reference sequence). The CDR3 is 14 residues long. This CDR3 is CASTPFGAYNEQFF. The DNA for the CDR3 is TGTGCCAGCACCCCCTTCGGGGCGTATAATGAGCAGTTCTTC.

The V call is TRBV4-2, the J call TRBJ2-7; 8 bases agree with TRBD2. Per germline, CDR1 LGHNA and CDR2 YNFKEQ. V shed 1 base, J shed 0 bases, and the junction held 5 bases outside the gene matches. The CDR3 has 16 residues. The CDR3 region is CASSQGLSGSSYEQYF. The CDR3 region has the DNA TGTGCCAGCAGCCAAGGATTAAGCGGGAGCTCCTACGAGCAGTACTTC.

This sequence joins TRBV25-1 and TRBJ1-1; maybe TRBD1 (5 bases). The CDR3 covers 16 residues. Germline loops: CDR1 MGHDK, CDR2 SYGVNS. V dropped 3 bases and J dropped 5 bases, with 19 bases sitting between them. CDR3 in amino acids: CASSDVRGTQITEAFF. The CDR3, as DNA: TGTGCCAGCAGTGATGTCCGGGGCACCCAAATAACTGAAGCTTTCTTT.

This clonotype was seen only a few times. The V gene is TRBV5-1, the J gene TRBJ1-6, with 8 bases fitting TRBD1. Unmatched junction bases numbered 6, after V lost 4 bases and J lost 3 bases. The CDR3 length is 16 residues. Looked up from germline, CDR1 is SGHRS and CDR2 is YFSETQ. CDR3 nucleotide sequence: TGCGCCAGCAGCCCTTCCGGGACAGGCTATAATTCACCCCTCCACTTT. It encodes CASSPSGTGYNSPLHF.

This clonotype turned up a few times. CDR3 nucleotides: TGCAGCGTTCTCGGACTAGCGGGAAGCTACGAGCAGTACTTC. Its protein is CSVLGLAGSYEQYF. The chain combines TRBV29-1 with TRBJ2-7, with 12 bases lining up with TRBD2. Germline V CDR1 and CDR2: SQVTM, ANQGSEA. V was clipped by 5 bases and J by 3 bases; unmatched bases: 5. The CDR3 runs to 14 residues.

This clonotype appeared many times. The CDR3 DNA reads TGCGCCAGCAGCTTGGGACTTATGGGACTGGAGCAGTACTTC. Its protein product is CASSLGLMGLEQYF. The rearrangement uses TRBV5-1 and TRBJ2-7; D is possibly TRBD2 (6 bases). Germline V gene sequence: CDR1 SGHRS, CDR2 YFSETQ. The CDR3 totals 14 residues. The V gene lost 0 bases and the J gene lost 7 bases, with 14 bases spanning the gap.

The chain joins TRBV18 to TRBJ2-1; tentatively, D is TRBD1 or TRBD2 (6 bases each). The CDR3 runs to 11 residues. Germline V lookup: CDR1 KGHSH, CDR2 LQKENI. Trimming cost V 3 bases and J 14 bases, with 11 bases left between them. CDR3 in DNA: TGTGCCAGCTCACCGGAGGGGGTAGAGTTCTTC. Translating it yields CASSPEGVEFF. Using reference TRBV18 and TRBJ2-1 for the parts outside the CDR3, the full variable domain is NAGVMQNPRHLVRRRGQEARLRCSPMKGHSHVYWYRQLPEEGLKFMVYLQKENIIDESGMPKERFSAEFPKEGPSILRIQQVVRGDSAAYFCASSPEGVEFFGPGTRLTVL.

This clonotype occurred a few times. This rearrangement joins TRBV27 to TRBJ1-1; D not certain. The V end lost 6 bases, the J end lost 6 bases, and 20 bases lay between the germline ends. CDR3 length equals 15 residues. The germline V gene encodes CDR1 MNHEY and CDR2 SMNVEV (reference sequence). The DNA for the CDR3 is TGTGCCAGCAGCCAAACCGGGATACCAGATTCTGAAGCTTTCTTT. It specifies CASSQTGIPDSEAFF.